This T cell receptor beta chain was profiled in a study of shared clonotypes between healthy human individuals. Genomic DNA of each subset was evenly split across several immunoSEQ plates. This table comes from immunoSEQ multiplex PCR, and its TCRdb copy is limited to in-frame clones, with some not included. Counted here are hundreds of thousands of clones, approximately 97% occurring once; the ten biggest clones make up around 0.06%. J gave up 1 base and V 3 bases, and 11 bases lay outside the gene matches. Germline V lookup: CDR1 SGHTA, CDR2 FQGNSA. This CDR3 comprises 18 residues. Whole-study results and caveats: An effect of sequencing depth on clonotype sharing among donors was expected. Genetic and exposure-history diversity was limited by the small donor number.

As regards this clone: Antigen: not known.

The source of this sequence is a woman aged 25 to 39 in good health. This sequence joins TRBV7-2 and TRBJ1-5; 8 nucleotides align to TRBD1. The specimen was naive CD4+ T cells sorted from blood. Indicated subset: CD45RA+ positively selected. The CDR3 sequence: CASSFGQGAGLSNQPQHF. In DNA, the CDR3 is TGTGCCAGCAGCTTCGGCCAGGGGGCTGGGTTAAGCAATCAGCCCCAGCATTTT.